The 9 T cell receptor beta chains given below trace back to one sample, sequenced in a study of liver allograft versus peripheral blood T cells. Study-wide background: Recipients' peripheral blood served as the comparator for T cell receptor repertoires in transplanted livers.

TCRdb independently ran MiXCR on the reads; one entry per CDR3 protein. This table holds 5,000 or so distinct CDR3 sequences, 15% to 20% found once. The origin of the receptors is a human patient who had a liver transplant. The T cells may come from the graft donor.

In this sample, this clonotype turned up many times. The V and J genes are TRBV7-9 and TRBJ2-2, with TRBD2 identical over 10 bases. CDR1 is SEHNR, CDR2 FQNEAQ, per germline (reference sequence). Unmatched junction bases numbered 11, after V lost 5 bases and J lost 5 bases. The CDR3 extends over 17 amino acids. Here the CDR3 DNA reads TGTGCCAGCAGCCAGACAGAACTAGCGGGACGGACCGGGGAGCTGTTTTTT. Its protein product is CASSQTELAGRTGELFF.

Within the sample, this clonotype is medium-sized. This chain connects TRBV6-1 to TRBJ2-7, with a tentative D call TRBD2 (5 bases). The V end was cut by 3 bases, the J end by 2 bases, with 14 bases between. Germline lookup yields CDR1 MNHNS and CDR2 SASEGT. The CDR3 totals 15 residues. This chain's CDR3 is CASSEVFDGAYEQYF. The CDR3 nucleotides are TGTGCCAGCAGTGAGGTTTTTGACGGGGCCTACGAGCAGTACTTC.

The J gene is TRBJ2-1, the V gene TRBV20-1; no clear D. The CDR3 sequence is 14 residues long. V gave up 6 bases and J gave up 0 bases, with 12 bases separating them. Germline CDR1 reads DFQATT; CDR2 reads SNEGSKA (reference sequence). Written as DNA, the CDR3 is TGCAGTGCCAGTACTTGGGACTCCTACAATGAGCAGTTCTTC. This codes for CSASTWDSYNEQFF.

About this clonotype: It may be a read error: a sequence one base away is much more abundant. V usage is TRBV6-6 and J usage is TRBJ1-1, with D unclear. The CDR3 is 13 residues long. Trimming shortened V by 10 bases and J by 7 bases, and 19 bases separated the two germline ends. Germline V lookup: CDR1 MNHNY, CDR2 SVGAGI (reference sequence). As DNA, the CDR3 is TGTGCCATCTCTGCAAAGGCCGAGATTGAAGCTTTCTTT. Protein: CAISAKAEIEAFF.

This sequence joins TRBV28 and TRBJ1-5; D gene unclear. Germline V gives CDR1 MDHEN, CDR2 SYDVKM. V lost 4 bases and J lost 1, with 11 bases in between. The CDR3 contains 15 residues. The CDR3 DNA follows: TGTGCCAGCAGTTGGTCGGCAGAAAGCAATCAGCCCCAGCATTTT. Protein product: CASSWSAESNQPQHF.

The chain combines TRBV11-2 with TRBJ2-2; D unresolved. This CDR3 spans 14 amino acids. The germline V gene encodes CDR1 SGHAT and CDR2 FQNNGV. Trimming took off 0 bases at V and 5 bases at J, with 7 bases between the two ends. In DNA, the CDR3 is TGTGCCAGCAGCTTAGATCTGGGGACCGGGGAGCTGTTTTTT. Translation: CASSLDLGTGELFF.

This clonotype was seen more than once but under ten times. The chain combines TRBV27 with TRBJ1-5; 7 nucleotides line up with TRBD1. CDR1 and CDR2 from the germline V gene are MNHEY and SMNVEV (reference sequence). This CDR3 has 14 amino acids. Trimming took 6 bases from V and 3 from J; bases not matched to a gene: 5. CDR3 nucleotide sequence: TGTGCCAGCAGCTCGGGACAGACCAATCAGCCCCAGCATTTT. Translation: CASSSGQTNQPQHF.

The sample holds a few counts of this clonotype. V gene TRBV14 combines with J gene TRBJ1-2; 9 nucleotides align to TRBD1. The CDR3 is 15 residues long. Germline V gene lookup returns CDR1 SGHDN and CDR2 FVKESK. Trimming took 4 bases from V and 5 from J; bases not matched to a gene: 8. CDR3: CASSPGTGLLYGYTF. CDR3 nucleotides: TGTGCCAGCAGCCCGGGGACAGGGCTCTTATATGGCTACACCTTC. The whole variable domain, remainder taken from reference TRBV14 and TRBJ1-2, is EAGVTQFPSHSVIEKGQTVTLRCDPISGHDNLYWYRRVMGKEIKFLLHFVKESKQDESGMPNNRFLAERTGGTYSTLKVQPAELEDSGVYFCASSPGTGLLYGYTFGSGTRLTVV.

This chain uses TRBV14 with TRBJ1-4, with D unclear. V lost 3 bases to trimming and J lost 12 bases, with 14 bases between them. Germline V lookup: CDR1 SGHDN, CDR2 FVKESK. This CDR3 contains 13 residues. The CDR3 reads CASSQAATAELFF. CDR3 DNA: TGTGCCAGCAGCCAGGCAGCAACCGCGGAACTGTTTTTT.